Reported below is one TCR beta chain. Sequencing used immunoSEQ v3.0 at survey level. Measured with immunoSEQ multiplex PCR; TCRdb has only the in-frame clones, and not every one. In the table there are under 30,000 clones, around 93% of which are singletons. The record originates from a study of long-term antiretroviral therapy in people with HIV. The CDR3 is made up of 14 amino acids. In germline, CDR1 is KGHSH, CDR2 LQKENI. The ends lost 4 bases at V and 3 bases at J; junction bases unmatched: 2. The input for sequencing was unsorted PBMCs, taken 5.3 years after starting antiretroviral therapy. The chain uses TRBV18 and TRBJ2-3, with TRBD1 identical over 9 bases. The receptor comes from a man aged 50-59 years with HIV. CDR3 region: CASSLGTGTDTQYF. CDR3 sequence (DNA): TGTGCCAGCTCACTCGGGACAGGGACAGATACGCAGTATTTT.